This T cell receptor (beta chain) emerged from a study of T-cell reconstitution after alpha-beta-depleted transplantation in children. Whole-study results and caveats: The origin of alpha-beta T cells about two months after transplant was reportedly several hundred expanded graft clones. After one year, T-cell counts and TCRbeta diversity mostly came from new T cells.

This clonotype was seen ten or more times. The antigen is undetermined. This CDR3 contains 16 residues. CDR1 and CDR2 (germline): LGHNA, YNFKEQ. The J segment lost 8 bases and the V segment lost 0 bases, leaving 4 bases of the junction unmatched. Unique molecular identifiers featured in how the TCRbeta library was prepared. TCRdb recomputed calls from the PCR reads with MiXCR, one row per CDR3 protein. Among some 300,000 distinct CDR3 sequences, around 9.1% were seen once, and the ten largest hold less than 9%. This receptor was identified in a boy in the first two years of life with acute myeloid leukemia, due to receive a stem cell transplant. The rearrangement uses TRBV4-2 and TRBJ1-6, with 10 bases matching TRBD1. The sample here was PBMCs, taken before TCRalphabeta/CD19-depleted stem cell transplant. CDR3 region: CASSQERDRGHSPLHF. DNA of the CDR3: TGTGCCAGCAGCCAAGAACGGGACAGGGGCCATTCACCCCTCCACTTT.